Here is one TCR beta chain with its context. The antigen is not known. The data were taken from a study of vaccination and CD4 T cells after COVID-19. Study-wide points: 304 of 307 vaccine-specific clones from convalescent patients were spike mono-reactive.

The Oncomine TCR Beta short-read assay was applied to DNA of cultured CD4+ T cells. TCRdb independently ran MiXCR on the PCR reads; one entry per CDR3 protein. Here the sample spans thousands of distinct CDR3 sequences, roughly two fifths being singletons. The treatment denotes: roughly 11-day PBMC culture with coronavirus spike peptide pools or control peptides (ViraFEST assay). According to the study, CD4+ T cells from the unexposed donor were gathered ahead of the COVID-19 pandemic (2011-2018). The CDR3 has 13 amino acids. Trimming shortened V by 0 bases and J by 1 base, and 6 bases separated the two germline ends. Looked up from germline, CDR1 is GTSNPN and CDR2 is SVGIG (reference sequence).

Sequencing was done on a sample of CD4+ T cells from blood, cultured in vitro. The V call is TRBV30, the J call TRBJ1-1; D gene unclear. This clonotype was obtained from a human donor in good health. The CDR3 spells CAWSVLGNTEAFF. In nucleotides, the CDR3 is TGTGCCTGGAGTGTACTCGGGAACACTGAAGCTTTCTTT.